A single count supports the clone carrying this T cell receptor beta chain. Its antigen is still unknown. This CDR3 contains 14 residues. V lost 6 bases to trimming and J lost 2 bases, with 13 bases between them. Germline CDR1 reads SQVTM; CDR2 reads ANQGSEA. PCR involved 60 Vbeta and 13 Jbeta primers. Produced via immunoSEQ multiplex PCR; TCRdb's table is partial and in-frame only. This sample has 100,000 to 150,000 clones, with about 72% found just once. The sample is drawn from a study of cytomegalovirus exposure and HLA in healthy donors. In the study overall: Previous work identified roughly 120 million unique TCR beta sequences from roughly 180 million T cells. Findings and caveats of the study: Segments of the TCR beta V type were, in most cases, productive about 87% or about 30% of the time in an earlier analysis. In a later analysis, parvovirus B19, influenza, CMV and Epstein-Barr virus appeared linked to several top co-occurrence clusters. A few of the chains that were CMV-associated were confirmed in vitro to be specific for CMV antigens.

The specimen was PBMCs. The V and J genes are TRBV29-1 and TRBJ2-2; D is possibly TRBD2 (6 bases). This clonotype was obtained from a man in his forties or fifties in good health and CMV-seropositive. CDR3 nucleotides: TGCAGCGTCAAGACGGGACTTAACACCGGGGAGCTGTTTTTT. It is translated as CSVKTGLNTGELFF.